What follows are 7 T cell receptor beta chains derived from one specimen sequenced in a study of T cells in localized non-small cell lung cancer (TCRdb year 2020). Library construction relied on the immunoSEQ multiplex PCR assay. The source is immuneACCESS, and TCRdb retained only in-frame sequences with V and J called. Part of the clones is not carried over; for the studies checked, unresolved V genes explain less than half of this, and the remainder is unexplained. Present in this sample are 1,900 or so clones, approximately 24% of which were seen just once. The top ten clones comprise roughly 15% of the sample. The specimen comprised normal lung tissue next to the tumor, sampled before any cancer treatment. These receptors were collected from a woman aged 40 to 75 with stage I lung adenocarcinoma.

A few counts support this clone. The chain couples TRBV27 to TRBJ1-2; no definite D call. The germline V and J ends were trimmed by 0 bases and 4 bases, with 18 bases remaining between them. CDR3 length equals 17 residues. CDR1 and CDR2 (germline): MNHEY, SMNVEV (reference sequence). This CDR3 is CASSLSAGTMWSYGYTF. CDR3 in DNA: TGTGCCAGCAGTTTATCGGCAGGAACTATGTGGAGCTATGGCTACACCTTC.

The V and J genes are TRBV28 and TRBJ2-7; tentatively, D is TRBD1 (6 bases). This CDR3 has 14 amino acids. Per germline, CDR1 MDHEN and CDR2 SYDVKM. V was trimmed by 7 bases and J by 2 bases, leaving 15 bases between them. Here the CDR3 reads CASNTGTNTYEQYF. Written as DNA, the CDR3 is TGTGCCAGCAACACCGGGACAAACACCTACGAGCAGTACTTC. The whole variable domain, filled in from reference TRBV28 and TRBJ2-7, reads DVKVTQSSRYLVKRTGEKVFLECVQDMDHENMFWYRQDPGLGLRLIYFSYDVKMKEKGDIPEGYSVSREKKERFSLILESASTNQTSMYLCASNTGTNTYEQYFGPGTRLTVT.

By proportion, this clone is large. The genes are TRBV6-8 and TRBJ1-5, with D tentatively TRBD1 (5 bases). From germline, CDR1 is MNHGY and CDR2 SAAAGT. Trimming left V 6 bases short and J 3 bases short, with 9 bases between. The CDR3 consists of 13 residues. The CDR3 protein is CASRQVNNQPQHF. As DNA, the CDR3 is TGTGCCAGCAGACAGGTAAACAATCAGCCCCAGCATTTT.

The chain employs TRBV11-3 and TRBJ2-2, with D tentatively TRBD1 (6 bases). This CDR3 has 15 residues. Trimming removed 2 bases at V and 5 bases at J, with 12 bases between. CDR1 is SGHNT and CDR2 is YENEEA in the germline V gene. The CDR3 DNA follows: TGTGCCAGCAGCTTAAGGGGGAAGGAGACCGGGGAGCTGTTTTTT. Amino acids: CASSLRGKETGELFF.

This clone was seen a handful of times. The rearrangement links TRBV6-7 to TRBJ1-1; 8 bases are a match to TRBD1. TRBV6-7 is classed as an ORF, of uncertain function. With 0 bases clipped from V and 3 bases from J, the junction kept 12 bases outside the gene matches. There are 18 residues in the CDR3. CDR3 nucleotide sequence: TGTGCCAGCAGTTACTCTGAAGTGGGCAGGGGGCTTGACACTGAAGCTTTCTTT. Amino acid sequence: CASSYSEVGRGLDTEAFF.

The rearrangement links TRBV14 to TRBJ1-2; D is unclear. Trimming removed 4 bases from V and 2 bases from J, with 5 bases in between. CDR1 is SGHDN, CDR2 FVKESK, per germline. This CDR3 region has 12 residues. The CDR3 region is CASSPVNYGYTF. DNA of the CDR3: TGTGCCAGCAGCCCTGTCAACTATGGCTACACCTTC.

This chain connects TRBV28 to TRBJ2-5; 10 nucleotides align to TRBD2. Trimming cost V 3 bases and J 5 bases; bases outside gene matches: 15. CDR1 and CDR2 (germline): MDHEN, SYDVKM. The CDR3 is 18 amino acids. The CDR3 loop reads CASSFWGASGSFEETQYF. The CDR3 DNA reads as TGTGCCAGCAGTTTTTGGGGGGCTAGCGGGAGTTTCGAGGAGACCCAGTACTTC.